This TCR beta chain is drawn from a study of blood T cell repertoires in COVID-19. Study at large: COVID-19 samples collected from the United States, Italy and Spain covered acute and convalescent phases. Sources were T cells, B-cell-depleted T cells, or PBMCs; the material itself was cDNA or gDNA.

CDR1 and CDR2 from the germline V gene are SGHKS and YYEKEE (reference sequence). This CDR3 is built from 18 residues. V lost 5 bases and J lost 5; bases outside the gene matches: 12. In the authors' methods: Amplification with reference gene primers provided the estimates of nucleated cell counts. Clones were sequenced by immunoSEQ multiplex PCR, and TCRdb holds only the in-frame ones, with some missing. V and J calls and clone size follow that table, whereas D and trimming were derived from the DNA. The sample has roughly 200,000 clones; around 80% are singletons. The V and J genes are TRBV5-5 and TRBJ2-1; the match to TRBD2 covers 14 bases. The receptor comes from a woman in her seventies with acute or convalescent COVID-19. Material for sequencing was peripheral blood. CDR3 in amino acids: CASSRTSGRSSTNNEQFF. The CDR3 DNA reads TGTGCCAGCAGTAGGACTAGCGGGAGGTCTAGCACCAACAATGAGCAGTTCTTC.